The 24 T cell receptor beta chains given below trace back to one sample, sequenced in a study of cytomegalovirus exposure and HLA in healthy donors. PCR primers comprised 60 Vbeta and 13 Jbeta primers. TCRdb keeps only in-frame clones here, not all; method: immunoSEQ multiplex PCR. The data show around 100,000 clones, with less than 85% seen just once and 15% to 20% held by the top ten. Source material: PBMCs. The receptors come from a woman aged 55-69 years in good health and CMV-seropositive.

V and J are TRBV5-5 and TRBJ1-5; the D gene is possibly TRBD1 (5 bases). CDR1 SGHKS and CDR2 YYEKEE come from the germline V gene (reference sequence). The length of the CDR3 is 15 residues. V dropped 0 bases and J dropped 3 bases, with 10 bases sitting between them. The CDR3 spells CASSLEGAPNQPQHF. In DNA form, the CDR3 reads TGTGCCAGCAGCTTGGAAGGGGCCCCCAATCAGCCCCAGCATTTT.

The V and J genes are TRBV4-2 and TRBJ2-1; 8 positions match TRBD2. V shed 1 base and J 2 bases; nucleotides not matched to a gene: 4. The CDR3 spans 16 residues. CDR1 is LGHNA, CDR2 YNFKEQ, per germline. The CDR3 loop is CASSQAPGGAYNEQFF. The DNA for the CDR3 is TGTGCCAGCAGCCAAGCCCCGGGAGGGGCCTACAATGAGCAGTTCTTC.

The CDR3 reads CASSLGGLAGYNEQFF. Written as DNA, the CDR3 is TGTGCCAGCAGCTTGGGGGGCCTAGCGGGTTACAATGAGCAGTTCTTC. V gene TRBV5-8 combines with J gene TRBJ2-1; 8 nucleotides align to TRBD2. After removal of 0 bases from V and 4 bases from J, the junction contained 6 bases not matched to a gene. The CDR3 extends over 16 amino acids. CDR1 is SGHTS and CDR2 is YDEGEE in the germline V gene.

The rearrangement uses TRBV30 and TRBJ1-1; tentatively, D is TRBD1 (5 bases). This CDR3 comprises 12 residues. Trimming took off 4 bases at V and 7 bases at J, with 13 bases between the two ends. Per the germline V gene, CDR1 is GTSNPN and CDR2 is SVGIG (reference sequence). The DNA of the CDR3 is TGTGCCTGGACCGTAACGGGGGGTGAAGCTTTCTTT. Its protein product is CAWTVTGGEAFF. The whole variable domain, remainder taken from reference TRBV30 and TRBJ1-1, is SQTIHQWPATLVQPVGSPLSLECTVEGTSNPNLYWYRQAAGRGLQLLFYSVGIGQISSEVPQNLSASRPQDRQFILSSKKLLLSDSGFYLCAWTVTGGEAFFGQGTRLTVV.

This sequence joins TRBV11-2 and TRBJ2-5; TRBD2 matches 9 bases. J lost 5 bases, V lost 5 bases, and 9 bases had no gene match. Germline loops: CDR1 SGHAT, CDR2 FQNNGV. The CDR3 runs to 15 residues. This CDR3 is CASSTNSGRRETQYF. Written as DNA, the CDR3 is TGTGCCAGCAGCACAAATAGCGGGAGAAGGGAGACCCAGTACTTC.

The rearrangement uses TRBV6-6 and TRBJ2-1; D uncertain. Germline V gives CDR1 MNHNY, CDR2 SVGAGI (reference sequence). The CDR3 extends over 14 amino acids. With 0 bases removed from V and 12 bases from J, the gap between germline ends came to 15 bases. The DNA of the CDR3 is TGTGCCAGCAGTTACTCTGGAGATAACGCGCCGCAGTTCTTC. Encoded protein: CASSYSGDNAPQFF.

The chain combines TRBV6-1 with TRBJ1-5; D not resolved. Trimming took 6 bases from V and 0 from J, leaving 12 bases between them. This CDR3 has 15 residues. Germline V lookup: CDR1 MNHNS, CDR2 SASEGT. This CDR3 is CASRKESLSNQPQHF. Written as DNA, the CDR3 is TGTGCCAGCAGGAAGGAGTCCCTTAGCAATCAGCCCCAGCATTTT.

This chain links TRBV6-1 with TRBJ2-3; 13 bases are a match to TRBD2. Trimming removed 7 bases from V and 5 bases from J; junction bases left unmatched: 6. The CDR3 has 15 amino acids. Germline V gene lookup returns CDR1 MNHNS and CDR2 SASEGT. CDR3 region: CASTGLAGREDTQYF. The CDR3 DNA sequence: TGTGCCAGCACGGGACTAGCGGGAAGAGAAGATACGCAGTATTTT.

About this clone itself: A far larger clone is off by one base, so a read error is likely. This CDR3 is also generated by other DNA sequences in the sample. The chain joins TRBV7-2 to TRBJ1-2, with a weak D call TRBD1 (5 bases). The V gene's germline CDR1 is SGHTA and CDR2 FQGNSA. This CDR3 comprises 15 residues. Trimming left V 5 bases short and J 6 bases short, with 19 bases between. CDR3 in amino acids: CASSQERLARDGYTF. The CDR3 nucleotides read TGTGCCAGCAGCCAAGAAAGACTGGCCAGGGATGGCTACACCTTC.

The chain uses TRBV2 and TRBJ2-2; D perhaps matches TRBD1 (5 bases). Looked up from germline, CDR1 is SNHLY and CDR2 is FYNNEI. CDR3 length: 15 residues. Between the trimmed V and J ends, which lost 6 bases and 4 bases, there was a span of 15 bases. CDR3 region: CASRLQGSVTGELFF. DNA of the CDR3: TGTGCCAGCAGACTCCAGGGTTCCGTCACCGGGGAGCTGTTTTTT.

The rearrangement links TRBV2 to TRBJ2-2; the D gene is possibly TRBD2 (6 bases). Trimming cost V 7 bases and J 2 bases, with 20 bases left between them. Germline CDR1 and CDR2: SNHLY and FYNNEI. This CDR3 has 17 residues. DNA for the CDR3: TGTGCCAGCAACCGGCTGGGGGGAAGGGCTAACACCGGGGAGCTGTTTTTT. Protein product: CASNRLGGRANTGELFF.

The CDR3 nucleotides read TGTGCCAGCTCACCGACAGGGGGGAGTACTGAAGCTTTCTTT. Its protein is CASSPTGGSTEAFF. The genes are TRBV18 and TRBJ1-1; 9 bases map to TRBD1. V was pared by 3 bases and J by 5 bases, with 4 bases of the junction left unmatched. CDR1 and CDR2 (germline): KGHSH, LQKENI. CDR3 length: 14 residues. Drawing the rest from reference TRBV18 and TRBJ1-1, the complete variable domain is NAGVMQNPRHLVRRRGQEARLRCSPMKGHSHVYWYRQLPEEGLKFMVYLQKENIIDESGMPKERFSAEFPKEGPSILRIQQVVRGDSAAYFCASSPTGGSTEAFFGQGTRLTVV.

The CDR3 DNA sequence: TGTGCCTGGATCCCCACCCGGACACTAACTAACTATGGCTACACCTTC. It translates to CAWIPTRTLTNYGYTF. This rearrangement joins TRBV30 to TRBJ1-2, with D possibly being TRBD1 (5 bases). Trimming left V 4 bases short and J 0 bases short, with 18 bases between. CDR1 GTSNPN and CDR2 SVGIG come from the germline V gene (reference sequence). The CDR3 extends over 16 amino acids.

The chain uses TRBV12-5 and TRBJ2-1; 10 nucleotides agree with TRBD2. The V and J ends lost 3 bases and 4 bases, in that order; junction bases with no gene match: 3. Germline-derived CDR1 and CDR2 are LGHNT and FRNRAP. The CDR3 runs 15 residues. This chain's CDR3 is CASGFLAGGYNEQFF. The CDR3 nucleotides read TGTGCTAGTGGTTTTTTAGCGGGAGGTTACAATGAGCAGTTCTTC.

V gene TRBV5-4 combines with J gene TRBJ2-7; possible D gene TRBD2, 7 bases. This CDR3 region has 15 residues. Germline values: CDR1 SGHNT, CDR2 YYREEE (reference sequence). V lost 2 bases to trimming and J lost 2 bases, with 14 bases between them. This CDR3 is CASSFLPGGPYEQYF. CDR3 nucleotides: TGTGCCAGCAGCTTCCTCCCGGGGGGCCCCTACGAGCAGTACTTC.

This chain's CDR3 is CAWSTGGWGFGPQHF. For the CDR3, the DNA is TGTGCCTGGAGTACCGGAGGGTGGGGGTTCGGGCCCCAGCATTTT. This chain connects TRBV30 to TRBJ1-5; maybe TRBD1 (5 bases). Germline CDR1 and CDR2: GTSNPN and SVGIG (reference sequence). The CDR3 consists of 15 residues. V lost 2 bases and J 9 bases, leaving 20 bases between the germline ends.

The chain recombines TRBV13 with TRBJ2-3, with 9 bases identical to TRBD1. Germline V CDR1 and CDR2: PRHDT, FYEKMQ (reference sequence). The CDR3 length is 16 residues. Trimming at V came to 5 bases and at J to 6 bases, leaving 12 bases not matched to a gene. The CDR3, as DNA: TGTGCCAGCAGCGCATCCCTGGGACAGGGAATGGATACGCAGTATTTT. Protein product: CASSASLGQGMDTQYF. Full variable domain (outside the CDR3, taken from reference TRBV13 and TRBJ2-3): AAGVIQSPRHLIKEKRETATLKCYPIPRHDTVYWYQQGPGQDPQFLISFYEKMQSDKGSIPDRFSAQQFSDYHSELNMSSLELGDSALYFCASSASLGQGMDTQYFGPGTRLTVL.

This clone has only a few counts. The rearrangement links TRBV7-9 to TRBJ1-1; D call uncertain. Germline assignment: CDR1 SEHNR and CDR2 FQNEAQ (reference sequence). Trimming pared 6 bases from V and 0 bases from J, leaving 5 bases between. This CDR3 contains 12 residues. In nucleotides, the CDR3 is TGTGCCAGCAGGCGGGTGAACACTGAAGCTTTCTTT. Translation gives CASRRVNTEAFF.

The chain links TRBV27 to TRBJ2-7; D is uncertain. The germline CDR1 and CDR2 sequences are MNHEY and SMNVEV (reference sequence). V lost 6 bases, J lost 5 bases, and 11 bases lay in between. CDR3 length: 12 residues. CDR3 protein: CASRTGWDEQYF. The CDR3 DNA is TGTGCCAGCAGGACCGGGTGGGACGAGCAGTACTTC.

There are a few counts of this clone. This chain links TRBV5-6 with TRBJ1-2; maybe TRBD1 (5 bases). This CDR3 is built from 14 residues. Germline V gene data show CDR1 as SGHDT and CDR2 as YYEEEE. The V gene lost 0 bases and the J gene lost 6 bases, with 12 bases spanning the gap. The CDR3 region has the DNA TGTGCCAGCAGCTTGGCCTGGGGGGGTGATGGCTACACCTTC. This encodes CASSLAWGGDGYTF.

This chain uses TRBV7-3 with TRBJ2-3; tentatively, D is TRBD2 (6 bases). The CDR3 covers 13 residues. V lost 0 bases, J lost 6 bases, and 7 bases lay in between. The germline CDR1 and CDR2 sequences are SGHTA and FQGTGA. CDR3 region: CASSLTRGDTQYF. The CDR3 nucleotides are TGTGCCAGCAGCTTAACTCGGGGGGATACGCAGTATTTT.

The CDR3 loop reads CATSRPNYEQYF. For the CDR3, the DNA is TGTGCCACCAGCAGACCCAACTACGAGCAGTACTTC. V is TRBV15 and J is TRBJ2-7; D unclear. From germline, CDR1 is LNHNV and CDR2 YYDKDF (reference sequence). The CDR3 consists of 12 residues. Trimming removed 2 bases at V and 3 bases at J, with 5 bases between.

With respect to this clone: One end of the junction fails to match germline, which may point to a read error. This chain links TRBV7-9 with TRBJ1-2; D not resolved. The CDR3 loop spans 11 amino acids. Germline V gene lookup returns CDR1 SEHNR and CDR2 FQNEAQ (reference sequence). The CDR3 sequence is CSSSSNYGYTF. CDR3 sequence (DNA): TGTTCCAGCAGCTCGAACTATGGCTACACCTTC. Together with reference TRBV7-9 and TRBJ1-2, the CDR3 gives the full variable domain: DTGVSQNPRHKITKRGQNVTFRCDPISEHNRLYWYRQTLGQGPEFLTYFQNEAQLEKSRLLSDRFSAERPKGSFSTLEIQRTEQGDSAMYLCSSSSNYGYTFGSGTRLTVV.

The chain recombines TRBV18 with TRBJ1-2; the match to TRBD1 covers 8 bases. CDR3 length: 13 residues. Germline CDR1 reads KGHSH; CDR2 reads LQKENI. The V and J ends lost 7 bases and 5 bases, in that order; junction bases with no gene match: 6. CDR3 sequence reads: CASFLGQGYGYTF. As DNA, the CDR3 is TGTGCCAGCTTTCTTGGACAGGGTTATGGCTACACCTTC.